This section outlines one TCR beta chain sequence together with its context. Original analysis: Scientists estimated how many nucleated cells there were by amplifying reference gene primers. Sequencing was performed with immunoSEQ multiplex PCR; in TCRdb, only in-frame clones are kept and a portion is missing. V, J and clone size reflect that table, while D and trimming were determined from the DNA. The table shows 200,000 to 250,000 clones, with 80% to 90% occurring only once. The data stem from a study of blood T cell repertoires in COVID-19. The wider study: Sites across the United States, Italy and Spain contributed samples from acute and convalescent COVID-19. Sources were T cells, B-cell-depleted T cells, or PBMCs; the material itself was cDNA or gDNA.

This CDR3 is built from 15 residues. Per germline, CDR1 LNHDA and CDR2 SQIVND (reference sequence). The V gene end was trimmed by 9 bases and the J gene end by 8 bases; junction bases not matched to a gene: 14. The sequenced sample was peripheral blood. The TCR originated in a man between 18 and 35 years old with active or convalescent COVID-19. V usage is TRBV19 and J usage is TRBJ2-1; 9 positions agree with TRBD2. DNA for the CDR3: TGTGCCAGCCCCCCCAAGGGACTAGCCAGGGATGAGCAGTTCTTC. Amino acid sequence: CASPPKGLARDEQFF.